This record covers a single TCR beta chain. RNA totalling about 0.45 to 1 ug underwent reverse transcription with random hexamers. Amplification of TCR beta CDR3 was carried out by immunoSEQ multiplex PCR, which covered 54 Vbeta and 13 Jbeta segments. Using its own MiXCR run on the immunoSEQ multiplex PCR reads, TCRdb lists one record per CDR3 protein. This sample has 250,000 to 350,000 distinct CDR3 sequences, with about 90% found just once. This sample was included in a study of CD8 T cells in Susac syndrome. TCR beta was sequenced from blood CD8+ and CD4+ T cells. CD8+ and CD4+ T cells were negatively isolated; TEMRA cells were FACS-enriched. The sequence derives from a human donor with multiple sclerosis. The sequencing input was CD4+ T cells from PBMCs.

The CDR3 DNA reads TGCGCCAGCAGCTTGGATGGGGTTTCGTACGGTTCACCCCTCCACTTT. It codes for CASSLDGVSYGSPLHF. This chain joins TRBV5-1 and TRBJ1-6; D not resolved. The germline CDR1 and CDR2 sequences are SGHRS and YFSETQ. This CDR3 has 16 residues. Trimming pared 0 bases from V and 9 bases from J, leaving 16 bases between.